The following is a T cell receptor (beta chain) sequence with its context. Its matching antigen is unknown. The data are from a study of T cell responses to AZD1222 COVID-19 vaccine. Analyses pooled second doses at about 4 or about 12 weeks. Germline CDR1 MNHNY, CDR2 SVGAGI (reference sequence). The CDR3 consists of 15 residues. V shed 5 bases and J shed 0 bases, with 11 bases lying between them. General study findings and limits: Along spike, vaccine-associated CD4 TCRs were found throughout, with dominance at 160-218 and 743-854.

Generated by immunoSEQ multiplex PCR, the TCRdb table keeps only in-frame clones and is missing some. The sample carries fewer than 150,000 clones, about 90% recorded once. Sample: peripheral blood, taken 28 days after the second AZD1222 dose. The chain carries TRBV6-6 and TRBJ1-3; D perhaps matches TRBD1 (6 bases). The TCR originated in an adult who received the AZD1222 COVID-19 vaccine. The CDR3 DNA follows: TGTGCCAGCAGTCCAACAGGGTTCTCTGGAAACACCATATATTTT. Amino acid sequence: CASSPTGFSGNTIYF.